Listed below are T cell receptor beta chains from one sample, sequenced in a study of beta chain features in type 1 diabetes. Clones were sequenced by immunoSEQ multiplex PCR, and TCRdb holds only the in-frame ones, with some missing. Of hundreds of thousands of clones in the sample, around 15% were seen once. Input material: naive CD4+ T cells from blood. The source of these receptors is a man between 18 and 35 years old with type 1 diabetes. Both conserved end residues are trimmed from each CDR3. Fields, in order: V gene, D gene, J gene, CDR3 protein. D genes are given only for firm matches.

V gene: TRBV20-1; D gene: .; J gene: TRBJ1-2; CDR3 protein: SAKADYGYT
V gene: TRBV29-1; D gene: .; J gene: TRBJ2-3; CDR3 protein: SVASGRLTDTQY
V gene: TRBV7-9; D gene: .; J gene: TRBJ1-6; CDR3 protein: ASSLAAGVDSPLH
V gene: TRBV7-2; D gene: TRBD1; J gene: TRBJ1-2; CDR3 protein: ASSLGDRANYGYT
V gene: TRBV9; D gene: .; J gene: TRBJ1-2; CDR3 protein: ASSVGGISYGYT
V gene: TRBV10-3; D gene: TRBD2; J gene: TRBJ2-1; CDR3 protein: AISGGNAREQF
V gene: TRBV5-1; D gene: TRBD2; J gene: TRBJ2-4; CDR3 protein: ASSPTGLADIQY
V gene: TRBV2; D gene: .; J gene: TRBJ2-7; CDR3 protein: ASSYGRTAVSSYEQY
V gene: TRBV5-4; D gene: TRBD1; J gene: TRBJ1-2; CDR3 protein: ASSSTGVFDYGYT
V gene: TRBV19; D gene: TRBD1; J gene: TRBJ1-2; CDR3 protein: ASSITSGTENYGYT
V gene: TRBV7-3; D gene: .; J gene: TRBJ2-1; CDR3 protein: ASRGKTSSYNEQF
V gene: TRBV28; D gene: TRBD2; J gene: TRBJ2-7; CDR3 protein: VIGTSASYEQY
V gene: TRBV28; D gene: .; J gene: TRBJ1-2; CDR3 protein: ASSQTGRGYT
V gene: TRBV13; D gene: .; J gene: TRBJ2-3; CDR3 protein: ASSERNTDTQY
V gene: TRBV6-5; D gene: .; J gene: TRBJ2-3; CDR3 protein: ASSPRQPADTQY
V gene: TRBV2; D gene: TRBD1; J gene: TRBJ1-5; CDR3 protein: ASWTGGNQPQH
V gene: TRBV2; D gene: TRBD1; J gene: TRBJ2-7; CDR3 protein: ASSGQGDEQY
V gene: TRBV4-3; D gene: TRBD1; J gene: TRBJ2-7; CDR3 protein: ASSQEFDRGLYEQY
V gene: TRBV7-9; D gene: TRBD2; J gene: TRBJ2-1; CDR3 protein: ASSLGLAGYNEQF
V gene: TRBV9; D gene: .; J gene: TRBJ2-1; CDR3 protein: ASSVSGRYNEQF
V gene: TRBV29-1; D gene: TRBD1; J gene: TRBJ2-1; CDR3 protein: SVDPTGGSGTPLQF
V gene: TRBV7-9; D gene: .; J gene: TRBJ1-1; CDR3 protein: ASSLHLNTEAF
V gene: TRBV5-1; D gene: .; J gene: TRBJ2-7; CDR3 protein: ASSLQGYEQY
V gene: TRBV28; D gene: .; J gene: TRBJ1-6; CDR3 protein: ASSSNRVGNSPLH
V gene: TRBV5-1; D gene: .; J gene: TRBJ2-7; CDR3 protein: ASSTGGSYEQY
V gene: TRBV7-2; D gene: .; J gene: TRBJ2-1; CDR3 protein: ASSLAWGEQF
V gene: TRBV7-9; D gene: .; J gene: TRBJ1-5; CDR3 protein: ASSAATWGNQPQH
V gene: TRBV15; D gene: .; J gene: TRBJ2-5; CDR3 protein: ATLGASEETQY
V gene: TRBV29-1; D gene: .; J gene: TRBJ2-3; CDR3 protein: SDEMWTDTQY
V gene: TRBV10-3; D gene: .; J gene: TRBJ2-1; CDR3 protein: AISARRDNYNEQF
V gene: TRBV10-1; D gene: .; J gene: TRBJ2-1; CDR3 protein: ASSDGDRPNEQF
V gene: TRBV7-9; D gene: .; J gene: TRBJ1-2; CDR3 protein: ASSLFDRTRAWKGYT
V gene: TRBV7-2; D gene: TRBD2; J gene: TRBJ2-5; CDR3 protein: ASSLRSGGYQETQY
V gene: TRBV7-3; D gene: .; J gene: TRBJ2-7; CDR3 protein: ASSLSSQNSYEQY
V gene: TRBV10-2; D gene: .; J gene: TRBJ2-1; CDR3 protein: ASSGTSQSSYNEQF
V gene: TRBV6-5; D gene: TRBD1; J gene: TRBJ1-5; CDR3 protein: ASTRSFTGDQPQH
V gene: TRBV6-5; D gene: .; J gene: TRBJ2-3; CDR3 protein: ASSYLGGSWTDTQY
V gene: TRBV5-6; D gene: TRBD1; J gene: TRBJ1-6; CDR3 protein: ASSLARQGTGPLH
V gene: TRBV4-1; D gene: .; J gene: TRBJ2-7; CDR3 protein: ASSHPAASTYEQY
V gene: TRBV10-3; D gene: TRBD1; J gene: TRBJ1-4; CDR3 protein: AISEGQGAVQEKLF
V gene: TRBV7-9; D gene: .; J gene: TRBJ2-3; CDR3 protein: ASSLSGLTDTQY
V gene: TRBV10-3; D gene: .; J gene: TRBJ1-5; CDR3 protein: ATSYSNQPQH
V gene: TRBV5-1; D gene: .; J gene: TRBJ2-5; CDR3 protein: ASSLEAPTQETQY
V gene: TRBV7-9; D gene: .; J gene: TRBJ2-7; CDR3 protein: ASSLAHG
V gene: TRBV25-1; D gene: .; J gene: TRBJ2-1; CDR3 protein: ASSSDGASSYNEQF
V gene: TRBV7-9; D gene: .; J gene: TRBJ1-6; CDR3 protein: ASSLRGPDNSPLH
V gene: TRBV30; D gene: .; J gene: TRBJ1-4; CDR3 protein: AWSGRTGLF
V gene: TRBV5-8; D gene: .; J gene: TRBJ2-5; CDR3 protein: ASSWDLQETQY